The next 20 T cell receptor beta chains were all read from a single sample in a study of identical twins. TCRdb re-called the 5' RACE reads with MiXCR, one entry per CDR3 protein. The table lists some 730,000 distinct CDR3 sequences, 18% of them singletons, with approximately 14% in the top ten. These data were likewise used in another study, on T cells expressing NK-cell markers.

The sequenced sample consisted of PBMCs. All receptors come from a woman between 18 and 29 years old in good health.

The V gene is TRBV5-1, the J gene TRBJ1-1; tentatively, D is TRBD1 (5 bases). Germline loops: CDR1 SGHRS, CDR2 YFSETQ. The CDR3 extends over 14 amino acids. Trimming took off 0 bases at V and 6 bases at J, with 12 bases between the two ends. CDR3 sequence reads: CASSLEARGSEAFF. The CDR3 nucleotides are TGCGCCAGCAGCTTGGAGGCGAGGGGCTCTGAAGCTTTCTTT.

This clonotype has only a few counts. The DNA for the CDR3 is TGTGCCAGCAGGCAACTAGGAGAGACCCAGTACTTC. Residues: CASRQLGETQYF. The J gene is TRBJ2-5, the V gene TRBV7-9; possible D gene TRBD2, 5 bases. Germline assignment: CDR1 SEHNR and CDR2 FQNEAQ (reference sequence). V was shortened by 6 bases and J by 4 bases, with 9 bases between the two germline ends. The CDR3 is 12 amino acids.

The V call is TRBV18, the J call TRBJ2-3; D gene uncertain. V was clipped by 0 bases and J by 4 bases, with 5 bases between them. The CDR3 is made up of 13 amino acids. Germline lookup yields CDR1 KGHSH and CDR2 LQKENI. Here the CDR3 DNA reads TGTGCCAGCTCACCACCATCGTCAGATACGCAGTATTTT. This sequence encodes CASSPPSSDTQYF.

This clonotype was observed a handful of times. The J gene is TRBJ2-7, the V gene TRBV9; 8 bases fit TRBD2. V shed 2 bases, J shed 5 bases, and the junction held 6 bases outside the gene matches. The CDR3 extends over 14 amino acids. Germline V gene sequence: CDR1 SGDLS, CDR2 YYNGEE. CDR3 coding DNA: TGTGCCAGCAGCGTGGGCGGGAGGACGCACGAGCAGTACTTC. Translating it yields CASSVGGRTHEQYF.

The V gene is TRBV7-2, the J gene TRBJ2-2, with unresolved D. This CDR3 region has 16 residues. Germline V gene data show CDR1 as SGHTA and CDR2 as FQGNSA. Trimming stripped 2 bases from V and 0 bases from J, with 10 bases between. DNA of the CDR3: TGTGCCAGCAGCTTAACCTTCCGCGCGAACACCGGGGAGCTGTTTTTT. Amino acids: CASSLTFRANTGELFF.

This clonotype was counted only a few times. V and J are TRBV7-2 and TRBJ2-4, with TRBD2 matching over 8 bases. This CDR3 spans 18 amino acids. CDR1 is SGHTA and CDR2 is FQGNSA in the germline V gene. V lost 0 bases to trimming and J lost 0 bases; unmatched junction nucleotides: 7. This chain's CDR3 is CASSLALQRGLAKNIQYF. The CDR3 DNA sequence: TGTGCCAGCAGCTTAGCGCTCCAGCGGGGGCTAGCCAAAAACATTCAGTACTTC.

The chain recombines TRBV20-1 with TRBJ1-1; D gene uncertain. The CDR3 extends over 14 amino acids. Deletions cut 5 bases from V and 5 bases from J, with 18 bases between. CDR1 and CDR2 (germline): DFQATT, SNEGSKA (reference sequence). Here the CDR3 reads CSAQRGPGRTEAFF. CDR3 nucleotides: TGCAGTGCTCAAAGAGGTCCGGGAAGGACTGAAGCTTTCTTT.

CDR3 sequence: CASSYADTEAFF. In DNA form, the CDR3 reads TGTGCCAGCAGTTATGCCGACACTGAAGCTTTCTTT. This sequence joins TRBV6-2 or TRBV6-3 and TRBJ1-1; no clear D. CDR1 MNHEY and CDR2 SVGEGT come from the germline V gene. The CDR3 is 12 amino acids. V lost 3 bases and J lost 3, with 5 bases in between.

This clonotype was found a few times. The gene calls are TRBV9 and TRBJ2-3; 7 bases are shared with TRBD2. The CDR3 runs 15 residues. The V segment lost 3 bases and the J segment 2 bases; nucleotides outside the gene matches: 6. From germline, CDR1 is SGDLS and CDR2 YYNGEE. CDR3 region: CASSATSPPTDTQYF. The CDR3 bases are TGTGCCAGCAGCGCGACTAGCCCCCCCACAGATACGCAGTATTTT.

This clonotype was picked up a small number of times. The chain recombines TRBV6-6 with TRBJ1-5; no clear D gene. CDR3 length: 13 amino acids. V was clipped by 0 bases and J by 7 bases, with 7 bases between them. Germline assignment: CDR1 MNHNY and CDR2 SVGAGI (reference sequence). CDR3 nucleotides: TGTGCCAGCAGTTACTCTTTCGGCCAGCCCCAGCATTTT. Translated: CASSYSFGQPQHF.

The rearrangement uses TRBV27 and TRBJ2-6; D gene ambiguous. Germline V CDR1 and CDR2: MNHEY, SMNVEV (reference sequence). Trimming took 2 bases from V and 2 from J, leaving 13 bases between them. The CDR3 is 17 amino acids. The CDR3 spells CASSLGLTGAGANVLTF. CDR3 DNA: TGTGCCAGCAGTTTAGGGTTAACTGGGGCTGGGGCCAACGTCCTGACTTTC.

The gene calls are TRBV5-5 and TRBJ2-7; D possibly corresponds to TRBD1 (5 bases). Trimming took 0 bases from V and 3 from J, leaving 10 bases between them. CDR1 SGHKS and CDR2 YYEKEE come from the germline V gene (reference sequence). CDR3 size: 14 residues. This chain's CDR3 is CASSLEPGFYEQYF. The CDR3 nucleotides read TGTGCCAGCAGCTTGGAACCAGGGTTCTACGAGCAGTACTTC.

This clonotype was detected only a few times. V is TRBV5-1 and J is TRBJ2-3, with a possible D match to TRBD2 (6 bases). Germline CDR1 reads SGHRS; CDR2 reads YFSETQ. V was trimmed by 5 bases and J by 0 bases, leaving 10 bases between them. This CDR3 has 14 residues. The CDR3 here is CASRWTTSTDTQYF. The CDR3 bases are TGCGCCAGCAGGTGGACTACTAGCACAGATACGCAGTATTTT.

This chain links TRBV5-1 with TRBJ2-7, with D hard to call. The length of the CDR3 is 12 residues. The germline V gene has CDR1 SGHRS and CDR2 YFSETQ. V lost 0 bases and J lost 6, with 7 bases in between. The CDR3 region is CASSLDKGEQYF. Here the CDR3 DNA reads TGCGCCAGCAGCTTGGATAAGGGCGAGCAGTACTTC.

This sequence joins TRBV20-1 and TRBJ2-3; TRBD2 matches 10 bases. Germline V gives CDR1 DFQATT, CDR2 SNEGSKA (reference sequence). The CDR3 extends over 15 amino acids. With 5 bases clipped from V and 0 bases from J, the junction kept 5 bases outside the gene matches. The CDR3 loop is CSASPTSGSTDTQYF. CDR3 bases: TGCAGTGCTTCGCCGACTAGCGGGAGCACAGATACGCAGTATTTT.

The chain combines TRBV20-1 with TRBJ2-7, with 9 bases lining up with TRBD2. There are 15 residues in the CDR3. With V trimmed by 5 bases and J by 6 bases, 14 bases remained unmatched. From germline, CDR1 is DFQATT and CDR2 SNEGSKA (reference sequence). Here the CDR3 reads CSADGSASGNFEQYF. Here the CDR3 DNA reads TGCAGTGCTGACGGGTCGGCTAGCGGGAACTTCGAGCAGTACTTC.

This clonotype showed up just a few times. The V gene is TRBV4-1, the J gene TRBJ2-1; possible D gene TRBD1, 6 bases. Between the trimmed V and J ends, which lost 4 bases and 7 bases, there was a span of 14 bases. The CDR3 consists of 14 residues. Germline V lookup: CDR1 MGHRA, CDR2 YSYEKL. The chain's CDR3 is CASSPRRQGNEQFF. In DNA, the CDR3 is TGCGCCAGCAGCCCTCGCCGGCAGGGGAATGAGCAGTTCTTC.

At least ten counts were recorded for this clonotype. The chain joins TRBV12-3 or TRBV12-4 to TRBJ1-5, with unresolved D. V was clipped by 4 bases and J by 3 bases, with 13 bases between them. The CDR3 is made up of 15 amino acids. This chain's CDR3 is CASSSYTAPNQPQHF. The DNA for the CDR3 is TGTGCCAGCAGTTCCTATACAGCCCCCAATCAGCCCCAGCATTTT.

This clonotype was found a few times. The J gene is TRBJ1-1, the V gene TRBV12-3 or TRBV12-4; D not certain. The CDR3 runs 14 residues. V lost 5 bases, J lost 3 bases, and 13 bases lay in between. The CDR3 protein is CASSLTTPYTEAFF. Here the CDR3 DNA reads TGTGCCAGCAGTCTAACTACCCCCTACACTGAAGCTTTCTTT.

This rearrangement joins TRBV20-1 to TRBJ2-1, with 10 nucleotides matching TRBD2. V shed 4 bases, J shed 3 bases, and the junction held 18 bases outside the gene matches. CDR1 DFQATT and CDR2 SNEGSKA come from the germline V gene (reference sequence). This CDR3 comprises 19 residues. The CDR3 region has the DNA TGCAGTGCTACCCCGATCGGGCTAGCGGGAGTCCCCCTCTACAATGAGCAGTTCTTC. Protein: CSATPIGLAGVPLYNEQFF.